Listed here are 7 T cell receptor beta chains from one sample, sequenced in a study of T cell repertoires in cytomegalovirus infection. A single record per CDR3 protein comes from TCRdb applying MiXCR to the reads. Of 400,000 to 550,000 distinct CDR3 sequences in the sample, over 9% are singletons; the top ten hold roughly 10%. The source material was PBMCs. These receptors were collected from a human donor in good health (CMV status not recorded). Some clones in this sample may be carry-over from other donors' samples.

This clonotype was found many times. The chain uses TRBV10-3 and TRBJ2-1; 11 nucleotides agree with TRBD2. This CDR3 is built from 15 residues. With 8 bases clipped from V and 8 bases from J, the junction kept 11 bases outside the gene matches. The V gene's germline CDR1 is ENHRY and CDR2 SYGVKD. CDR3 coding DNA: TGTGCCATCGGGACTAGCGGAGCTGCCGGGGATGAGCAGTTCTTC. Encoded protein: CAIGTSGAAGDEQFF.

This clonotype came up many times. DNA for the CDR3: TGTGCCAGCAGTCGAGTCCGTCAACGGGGGTACTCCTACGAGCAGTACTTC. Its protein is CASSRVRQRGYSYEQYF. The chain carries TRBV7-8 and TRBJ2-7; D is possibly TRBD2 (6 bases). CDR1 and CDR2 (germline): SGHVS, FQNEAQ. The CDR3 is made up of 17 amino acids. V lost 6 bases, J lost 0 bases, and 21 bases lay in between.

This clonotype came up many times. V and J are TRBV28 and TRBJ2-3; no reliable D call. CDR1 is MDHEN and CDR2 is SYDVKM in the germline V gene. V gave up 4 bases and J gave up 2 bases, with 13 bases separating them. The CDR3 has 15 amino acids. The CDR3 DNA is TGTGCCAGCAGTTCTCTAACAGACATCACAGATACGCAGTATTTT. Its translation: CASSSLTDITDTQYF.

This sequence joins TRBV30 and TRBJ2-1; D unresolved. CDR3 length: 15 amino acids. Germline loops: CDR1 GTSNPN, CDR2 SVGIG (reference sequence). V gave up 2 bases and J gave up 0 bases, with 11 bases separating them. This chain's CDR3 is CAWSFGLSSYNEQFF. The CDR3 region has the DNA TGTGCCTGGAGTTTCGGTTTGAGCTCCTACAATGAGCAGTTCTTC.

This clonotype was observed many times. This chain links TRBV6-5 with TRBJ2-1; 15 nucleotides line up with TRBD2. Germline loops: CDR1 MNHEY, CDR2 SVGAGI. V shed 7 bases, J shed 8 bases, and the junction held 6 bases outside the gene matches. The CDR3 contains 15 residues. Here the CDR3 reads CASKGLAGGIDEQFF. The CDR3 DNA sequence: TGTGCCAGCAAAGGACTAGCGGGAGGGATCGATGAGCAGTTCTTC.

This clonotype was detected ten times or more. At one of its ends the junction is not consistent with the germline gene, which may arise from a read error. The CDR3: CASSLNGRSNF. CDR3 DNA: TGTGCCAGCAGCTTAAACGGGAGAAGCAACTTC. V gene TRBV7-9 combines with J gene TRBJ2-7, with D perhaps TRBD2 (6 bases). This CDR3 has 11 residues. Germline CDR1 reads SEHNR; CDR2 reads FQNEAQ (reference sequence).

This clonotype showed up many times. The chain is built from TRBV5-1 and TRBJ2-2; D may correspond to TRBD1 or TRBD2 (5 bases each). Per germline, CDR1 SGHRS and CDR2 YFSETQ. V lost 5 bases to trimming and J lost 6 bases, with 14 bases between them. This CDR3 is 14 amino acids long. CDR3 bases: TGCGCCAGCAGTAGGGACGGACAAGCCGGGGAGCTGTTTTTT. This encodes CASSRDGQAGELFF.